These 12 T cell receptor beta chains were sequenced from one sample in a study of healthy donors' naive CD4 and CD8 T cells. Starting from roughly 0.55 ug of total RNA, TCR libraries were made with linear amplification. TCRdb reprocessed the reads via MiXCR and lists one record per CDR3 protein. The table has approximately 180,000 distinct CDR3 sequences, nearly 75% seen once. Sample: naive CD4+ and CD8+ T cells sorted from blood, pooled from several donors. These receptors originate from a pool of human donors in good health; the sample pools cells from several healthy donors.

The chain combines TRBV6-5 with TRBJ2-1, with D possibly being TRBD2 (6 bases). The CDR3 has 13 residues. The V end lost 7 bases, the J end lost 5 bases, and 12 bases lay between the germline ends. The germline CDR1 and CDR2 sequences are MNHEY and SVGAGI. The CDR3 loop reads CASTRLGNNEQFF. The DNA for the CDR3 is TGTGCCAGCACCCGACTAGGGAACAATGAGCAGTTCTTC.

The V and J genes are TRBV20-1 and TRBJ1-2; no definite D call. Trimming cost V 1 base and J 2 bases, with 11 bases left between them. This CDR3 has 14 residues. CDR1 and CDR2 from the germline V gene are DFQATT and SNEGSKA (reference sequence). CDR3 in DNA: TGCAGTGCTAGAGGAATGGCAGCCAACTATGGCTACACCTTC. Protein: CSARGMAANYGYTF.

This sequence joins TRBV6-2 or TRBV6-3 and TRBJ2-4, with D perhaps TRBD2 (6 bases). Between the trimmed V and J ends, which lost 2 bases and 1 base, there was a span of 9 bases. The CDR3 length is 15 residues. Per germline, CDR1 MNHEY and CDR2 SVGEGT. CDR3 coding DNA: TGTGCCAGCAGTTACGGGGGGACGGCCAAAAACATTCAGTACTTC. It codes for CASSYGGTAKNIQYF.

The rearrangement uses TRBV6-6 and TRBJ1-4; D is perhaps TRBD1 (5 bases). CDR1 and CDR2 (germline): MNHNY, SVGAGI (reference sequence). The CDR3 totals 14 residues. V was shortened by 2 bases and J by 6 bases, with 10 bases between the two germline ends. DNA for the CDR3: TGTGCCAGCAGTTACCAGGGTTGGGATGAAAAACTGTTTTTT. Its protein is CASSYQGWDEKLFF.

The gene calls are TRBV29-1 and TRBJ2-1; TRBD2 matches 14 bases. V shed 6 bases, J shed 9 bases, and the junction held 10 bases outside the gene matches. Per the germline V gene, CDR1 is SQVTM and CDR2 is ANQGSEA. The CDR3 has 15 residues. The CDR3 coding sequence is TGCAGCGTCGCCAGACTAGCGGGAGGGTTAGCTGAGCAGTTCTTC. This sequence encodes CSVARLAGGLAEQFF.

This clonotype was seen just once. The chain couples TRBV27 to TRBJ2-7; a possible D gene is TRBD1 (5 bases). The CDR3 consists of 13 residues. Germline V gives CDR1 MNHEY, CDR2 SMNVEV (reference sequence). Trimming stripped 10 bases from V and 3 bases from J, with 16 bases between. This CDR3 is CATKSGNNYEQYF. Here the CDR3 DNA reads TGTGCCACCAAGTCAGGGAACAACTACGAGCAGTACTTC.

In nucleotides, the CDR3 is TGTGCCAGCAGTTTAAGGTGGACAGGGGGTTACGAGCAGTACTTC. Its translation: CASSLRWTGGYEQYF. This sequence joins TRBV27 and TRBJ2-7; TRBD1 matches at 10 bases. The CDR3 consists of 15 residues. The V gene's germline CDR1 is MNHEY and CDR2 SMNVEV (reference sequence). After removal of 2 bases from V and 4 bases from J, the junction contained 5 bases not matched to a gene.

The rearrangement joins TRBV29-1 to TRBJ2-7; 11 positions agree with TRBD2. Germline values: CDR1 SQVTM, CDR2 ANQGSEA. The CDR3 has 13 residues. V was clipped by 7 bases and J by 1 base; unmatched bases: 3. The CDR3 DNA follows: TGCAGCGCCGGGACTAGCGGTTCCTACGAGCAGTACTTC. Translating it yields CSAGTSGSYEQYF.

This clonotype was seen only a few times. This rearrangement joins TRBV29-1 to TRBJ1-2; D ambiguous. V was trimmed by 6 bases and J by 0 bases, leaving 5 bases between them. The CDR3 has 11 residues. The germline CDR1 and CDR2 sequences are SQVTM and ANQGSEA. CDR3 sequence (DNA): TGCAGCGTCGGGACTAACTATGGCTACACCTTC. Translating it yields CSVGTNYGYTF. Variable domain in full (rest from reference TRBV29-1 and TRBJ1-2): SAVISQKPSRDICQRGTSLTIQCQVDSQVTMMFWYRQQPGQSLTLIATANQGSEATYESGFVIDKFPISRPNLTFSTLTVSNMSPEDSSIYLCSVGTNYGYTFGSGTRLTVV.

This rearrangement joins TRBV5-1 to TRBJ2-7, with a possible D match to TRBD2 (6 bases). Germline-derived CDR1 and CDR2 are SGHRS and YFSETQ. The V end lost 1 base, the J end lost 1 base, and 9 bases lay between the germline ends. CDR3 size: 14 residues. CDR3 in amino acids: CASSLRAGSYEQYF. CDR3 sequence (DNA): TGCGCCAGCAGCTTGCGGGCGGGATCCTACGAGCAGTACTTC.

V is TRBV27 and J is TRBJ2-7; the D is unclear. Per germline, CDR1 MNHEY and CDR2 SMNVEV (reference sequence). The V end lost 5 bases, the J end lost 2 bases, and 7 bases lay between the germline ends. The CDR3 is 12 residues long. CDR3 sequence: CASSPHPYEQYF. DNA for the CDR3: TGTGCCAGCAGTCCCCACCCCTACGAGCAGTACTTC.

This clonotype was recorded a few times. V usage is TRBV29-1 and J usage is TRBJ2-1, with TRBD1 identical over 9 bases. Germline V gives CDR1 SQVTM, CDR2 ANQGSEA. This CDR3 comprises 16 residues. V trimming: 6 bases; J trimming: 4 bases; junction bases outside the gene matches: 13. The CDR3: CSVRGVGQGSYNEQFF. As DNA, the CDR3 is TGCAGCGTCCGAGGCGTGGGACAGGGTTCATACAATGAGCAGTTCTTC.